This is a list of T cell receptor beta chains from one sample in a study of blood T cell repertoires in COVID-19. Only in-frame clones appear in the TCRdb table, and some are missing; sequencing was by immunoSEQ multiplex PCR. The sample shows 210,000 or so clones, about 89% of them seen only once. Sequencing was carried out using peripheral blood. These receptors were obtained from a man in his forties or fifties with acute or convalescent COVID-19. Both conserved end residues are part of each CDR3. A D gene is named only where the DNA matches it firmly. Only part of the rows carry a size: once, few, many, or a class if the clone is expanded.

v_gene	d_gene	j_gene	abundance	CDR3aa	CDR3nt
TRBV5-4	TRBD2	TRBJ2-7	NA	CASSNKRGGLNEQYF	TGTGCCAGCAGCAATAAGCGGGGGGGCCTCAACGAGCAGTACTTC
TRBV4-3	NA	TRBJ2-2	few	CASSQDWRMNTGELFF	TGCGCCAGCAGCCAAGATTGGCGGATGAACACCGGGGAGCTGTTTTTT
TRBV2	NA	TRBJ2-7	NA	CASSDGRGPYEQYF	TGTGCCAGCAGTGATGGCAGGGGCCCCTACGAGCAGTACTTC
TRBV6-2/TRBV6-3	NA	TRBJ1-5	few	CASSPRTFRSNQPQHF	TGTGCCAGCAGTCCCAGGACATTCCGAAGCAATCAGCCCCAGCATTTT
TRBV7-2	NA	TRBJ2-7	few	CASSSRGTGSSYEQYF	TGTGCCAGCAGCTCTCGAGGGACTGGAAGCTCCTACGAGCAGTACTTC
TRBV7-8	TRBD1	TRBJ2-7	NA	CASSLPPGQGYEQYF	TGTGCCAGCAGCTTACCCCCGGGACAGGGCTACGAGCAGTACTTC
TRBV28	TRBD1	TRBJ1-2	NA	CASSFHVRDRGDCGYTF	TGTGCCAGCAGTTTCCATGTCCGGGACAGGGGTGATTGTGGCTACACCTTC
TRBV5-1	NA	TRBJ1-1	NA	CASSLDLSGEAFF	TGCGCCAGCAGCTTGGACCTCTCGGGTGAAGCTTTCTTT
TRBV27	TRBD1	TRBJ2-7	NA	CASSLSRQGDEQYF	TGTGCCAGCAGTTTAAGTCGACAGGGCGACGAGCAGTACTTC
TRBV4-3	TRBD2	TRBJ2-5	NA	CASSQDFFAGGPMRETQYF	TGCGCCAGCAGCCAAGATTTTTTCGCGGGGGGGCCGATGCGGGAGACCCAGTACTTC